This T cell receptor (beta chain) was sequenced in a study of spatial heterogeneity in lung cancer. Study results and limitations: Resection blood, more than follow-up blood, showed ubiquitous expanded tumor TCRs.

This clonotype was counted a few times. Its matching antigen is unknown. The time point here: blood at routine non-recurrence follow-up after resection. Whole RNA, which was extracted from tumor, nontumor lung tissue or frozen PBMC, was sequenced without any cell sorting. Germline trimming cut 6 bases from V and 4 bases from J; bases unmatched to any gene: 8. Germline CDR1 MGHDK, CDR2 SYGVNS. The CDR3 has 15 residues. The library protocol tagged each TCR cDNA with a unique molecular identifier. TCRdb itself ran the 5' RACE reads through MiXCR, one entry per CDR3 protein. The sample has about 120,000 distinct CDR3 sequences, 10% to 15% seen once; the top ten hold around 16%.

The specimen comprised PBMCs, sampled at follow-up. The TCR sequence derives from a male donor with early-stage non-small cell lung cancer. The rearrangement joins TRBV25-1 to TRBJ2-3; 9 bases line up with TRBD2. CDR3 coding DNA: TGTGCCAGCAGACCACCTAGCGGGGTCTCAGATACGCAGTATTTT. Its translation: CASRPPSGVSDTQYF.